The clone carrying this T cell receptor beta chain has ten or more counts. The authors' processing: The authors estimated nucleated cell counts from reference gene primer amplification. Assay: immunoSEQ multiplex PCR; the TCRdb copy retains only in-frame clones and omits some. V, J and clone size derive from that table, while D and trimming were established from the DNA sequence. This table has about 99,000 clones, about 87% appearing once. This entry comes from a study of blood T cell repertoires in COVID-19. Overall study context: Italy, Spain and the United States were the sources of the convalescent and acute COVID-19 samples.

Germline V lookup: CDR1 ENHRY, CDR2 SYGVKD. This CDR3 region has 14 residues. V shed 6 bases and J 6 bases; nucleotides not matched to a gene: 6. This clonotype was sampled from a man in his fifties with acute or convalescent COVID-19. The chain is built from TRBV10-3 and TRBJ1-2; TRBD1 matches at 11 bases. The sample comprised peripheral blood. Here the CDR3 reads CAISPGQGGHGYTF. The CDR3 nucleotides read TGTGCCATCAGCCCGGGACAGGGGGGCCATGGCTACACCTTC.